The clone carrying this TCR beta chain has just a few counts. Its matching antigen is unknown. The source of the sample is a study of T-cell reconstitution after alpha-beta-depleted transplantation in children. General study results and limits: TCRbeta diversity was high at day 60 in some patients (a result of surviving recipient T cells and thymic progenitors). Hyperexpanded clones declined; after one year, newly produced T cells mostly supplied diversity. Several hundred rapidly expanded clones from non-depleted graft cells reportedly supplied alpha-beta T cells about two months post-transplant.

From germline, CDR1 is SGHRS and CDR2 YFSETQ. Trimming removed 5 bases from V and 4 bases from J, with 12 bases in between. This CDR3 region has 13 residues. Unique molecular identifiers featured in how the TCRbeta library was prepared. Via MiXCR, TCRdb re-called the PCR reads, giving one row per CDR3 protein. Counted here are under 450,000 distinct CDR3 sequences, under 20% occurring once; the ten biggest clones make up around 30%. The sequence derives from a boy under two years old who had a stem cell transplant for Wiskott-Aldrich syndrome, so the T cells may come from the graft donor. The specimen comprised PBMCs, mostly from graft donor cells, sampled 360 days after TCRalphabeta/CD19-depleted stem cell transplant. The chain employs TRBV5-1 and TRBJ1-2, with D unclear. The CDR3 sequence is CASSNSPIYGYTF. DNA of the CDR3: TGCGCCAGCAGTAACAGCCCGATCTATGGCTACACCTTC. Combining the CDR3 with reference TRBV5-1 and TRBJ1-2 gives the whole variable domain KAGVTQTPRYLIKTRGQQVTLSCSPISGHRSVSWYQQTPGQGLQFLFEYFSETQRNKGNFPGRFSGRQFSNSRSEMNVSTLELGDSALYLCASSNSPIYGYTFGSGTRLTVV.